This TCR beta chain was sequenced during a study of cytomegalovirus exposure and HLA in healthy donors. Study-wide results and limits: Near-uniform donor sequencing depth was presumed by presence/absence analyses. What a later analysis showed was that several of the most significant clusters appeared linked to common viral pathogens. Within a later analysis, the majority of CMV-associated TCR beta chains appeared HLA-restricted.

About this clone itself: Its antigen is as yet unknown. The same CDR3 can be traced to other DNA sequences in this sample.

The study ran its PCR with 60 Vbeta and 13 Jbeta primers. Repertoires were generated with immunoSEQ multiplex PCR, while TCRdb's copy carries only in-frame clones and drops some. This sample carries around 160,000 clones, 68% of them seen once, and the ten largest clones take roughly 1.4%. Sequenced input: PBMCs. The origin of this receptor is a man in his fifties in good health and CMV-seronegative.

The CDR3 reads CASSLGGGGYEQYF. The CDR3 DNA sequence: TGTGCCAGCAGCTTGGGCGGGGGAGGTTACGAGCAGTACTTC. The chain recombines TRBV5-6 with TRBJ2-7, with 7 bases matching TRBD2. The CDR3 covers 14 residues. Germline trimming cut 0 bases from V and 4 bases from J; bases unmatched to any gene: 4. From germline, CDR1 is SGHDT and CDR2 YYEEEE.